Below are 26 T cell receptor beta chains sequenced from a single sample in a study of shared clonotypes between healthy human individuals (dated by TCRdb to the early 2020s). Library prep was done by the immunoSEQ multiplex PCR assay. Imported from immuneACCESS, the table was reduced by TCRdb to in-frame sequences with V and J called. These copies leave out some clones; in studies compared against another copy, an unresolved V gene accounts for under half, and the cause of the remainder is not known. This sample comprises 1 million to 1.3 million clones, about four fifths of them detected only once. The ten largest make up around 0.6% of the sample. Sample: memory CD4+ T cells from PBMCs. In the paper's terms, the cell subset or site label means: CD45RA-negative fraction. The source of these receptors is a man younger than 35 in good health. Some clones in this sample may be carry-over from other donors' samples.

This clone appeared a single time. This chain connects TRBV6-6 to TRBJ1-1, with a weak D call TRBD1 (6 bases). Germline V CDR1 and CDR2: MNHNY, SVGAGI (reference sequence). CDR3 length: 13 amino acids. Trimming shortened V by 6 bases and J by 0 bases, and 8 bases separated the two germline ends. The CDR3 DNA follows: TGTGCCAGCAGACAGGGTATGAACACTGAAGCTTTCTTT. Protein: CASRQGMNTEAFF.

V usage is TRBV5-1 and J usage is TRBJ1-5, with TRBD1 as a possible D gene (5 bases). Germline CDR1 and CDR2: SGHRS and YFSETQ. V dropped 2 bases and J dropped 4 bases, with 13 bases sitting between them. The CDR3 is 15 amino acids. CDR3 in DNA: TGCGCCAGCAGCTTATCTGGGGGGAAGAATCAGCCCCAGCATTTT. Amino acids: CASSLSGGKNQPQHF.

This clone was observed at least ten times. The chain carries TRBV4-2 and TRBJ2-7, with 7 bases matching TRBD1. J lost 2 bases, V lost 3 bases, and 1 base had no gene match. This CDR3 spans 13 amino acids. Germline V gene lookup returns CDR1 LGHNA and CDR2 YNFKEQ. CDR3 residues: CASSQDRTYEQYF. The CDR3, as DNA: TGTGCCAGCAGCCAGGACAGGACCTACGAGCAGTACTTC.

This chain links TRBV4-2 with TRBJ2-3, with D hard to call. This CDR3 contains 16 residues. Germline lookup yields CDR1 LGHNA and CDR2 YNFKEQ. Trimming left V 1 base short and J 5 bases short, with 16 bases between. CDR3 residues: CASSQGTGQVVDTQYF. As DNA, the CDR3 is TGTGCCAGCAGCCAAGGAACTGGGCAAGTAGTAGATACGCAGTATTTT.

This clone came up many times. This sample also contains other DNA sequences that code for the same CDR3. The rearrangement links TRBV7-2 to TRBJ2-7, with TRBD1 identical over 10 bases. The CDR3 consists of 15 residues. V was clipped by 3 bases and J by 3 bases; unmatched bases: 5. Germline V lookup: CDR1 SGHTA, CDR2 FQGNSA. This CDR3 is CASSLRRDRGYEQYF. For the CDR3, the DNA is TGTGCCAGCAGCTTGAGACGGGACAGGGGCTACGAGCAGTACTTC.

The chain recombines TRBV4-1 with TRBJ2-5, with D possibly TRBD1 on 5 matching bases. The CDR3 is 14 amino acids. Germline V gene lookup returns CDR1 MGHRA and CDR2 YSYEKL. Between the trimmed V and J ends, which lost 2 bases and 4 bases, there was a span of 11 bases. CDR3 nucleotide sequence: TGCGCCAGCAGCCAACGGGTTAGGGGAGAGACCCAGTACTTC. This translates into CASSQRVRGETQYF.

Remarks on this clone: Other DNA sequences within the sample encode an identical CDR3. The J gene is TRBJ1-1, the V gene TRBV18; D not resolved. Trimming shortened V by 4 bases and J by 0 bases, and 6 bases separated the two germline ends. The CDR3 extends over 13 amino acids. Germline loops: CDR1 KGHSH, CDR2 LQKENI. The CDR3 DNA reads as TGTGCCAGCTCACTCGACTTGAACACTGAAGCTTTCTTT. Translating it yields CASSLDLNTEAFF.

This chain connects TRBV27 to TRBJ2-3, with 8 positions matching TRBD1. The CDR3 is 15 residues long. Unmatched junction bases numbered 8, after V lost 5 bases and J lost 4 bases. Germline CDR1 reads MNHEY; CDR2 reads SMNVEV (reference sequence). CDR3 DNA sequence: TGTGCCAGCAGTCCCCTGGACAGGGATGCAGATACGCAGTATTTT. This gives the protein CASSPLDRDADTQYF.

This clone was seen a few times. The chain joins TRBV5-6 to TRBJ2-6; D may be TRBD2 (5 bases). The CDR3 is made up of 17 amino acids. Germline loops: CDR1 SGHDT, CDR2 YYEEEE. V was trimmed by 0 bases and J by 1 base, leaving 11 bases between them. The CDR3: CASSLAGLYSGANVLTF. The CDR3 DNA follows: TGTGCCAGCAGCTTGGCAGGACTCTATTCTGGGGCCAACGTCCTGACTTTC.

V gene TRBV6-6 combines with J gene TRBJ2-2; 9 nucleotides agree with TRBD2. Trimming at V came to 5 bases and at J to 5 bases, leaving 9 bases not matched to a gene. The CDR3 extends over 16 amino acids. Germline-derived CDR1 and CDR2 are MNHNY and SVGAGI (reference sequence). The CDR3 reads CASSKRGSGRTGELFF. CDR3 in DNA: TGTGCCAGCAGTAAAAGGGGCAGCGGGAGGACCGGGGAGCTGTTTTTT.

The chain links TRBV19 to TRBJ1-2, with TRBD1 identical over 7 bases. Trimming at V came to 1 base and at J to 4 bases, leaving 9 bases not matched to a gene. The CDR3 is made up of 16 amino acids. CDR1 and CDR2 from the germline V gene are LNHDA and SQIVND (reference sequence). CDR3 amino acids: CASSIGRDSGVYGYTF. Written as DNA, the CDR3 is TGTGCCAGTAGTATAGGTCGGGACAGTGGAGTCTATGGCTACACCTTC.

CDR3 sequence: CASSLGDSGNSYNSPLHF. DNA for the CDR3: TGTGCCAGCAGCTTAGGGGATTCGGGCAACTCCTATAATTCACCCCTCCACTTT. This rearrangement joins TRBV11-2 to TRBJ1-6; D not certain. Germline assignment: CDR1 SGHAT and CDR2 FQNNGV. Deletions cut 1 base from V and 0 bases from J, with 13 bases between. There are 18 residues in the CDR3.

This chain connects TRBV29-1 to TRBJ2-1, with TRBD2 matching over 7 bases. From germline, CDR1 is SQVTM and CDR2 ANQGSEA. The CDR3 consists of 15 residues. Germline trimming cut 6 bases from V and 0 bases from J; bases unmatched to any gene: 8. CDR3 in DNA: TGCAGCGTCACTACCTGGGGGGGCTCCTACAATGAGCAGTTCTTC. The encoded protein is CSVTTWGGSYNEQFF.

The chain combines TRBV6-4 with TRBJ2-7, with a tentative D call TRBD2 (6 bases). The germline V gene encodes CDR1 MRHNA and CDR2 SNTAGT. Between the trimmed V and J ends, which lost 3 bases and 4 bases, there was a span of 16 bases. This CDR3 has 15 amino acids. CDR3 sequence: CASSEYAGIAYEQYF. In DNA form, the CDR3 reads TGTGCCAGCAGTGAATATGCGGGAATCGCTTACGAGCAGTACTTC.

The chain couples TRBV6-1 to TRBJ2-2; D perhaps matches TRBD2 (7 bases). The V and J ends lost 11 bases and 3 bases respectively, with 19 bases between them. The germline V gene encodes CDR1 MNHNS and CDR2 SASEGT. The CDR3 sequence is 15 residues long. The CDR3 coding sequence is TGTGCCCTAGGGGGGGCTCAGCTGCACACCGGGGAGCTGTTTTTT. Translated: CALGGAQLHTGELFF.

V usage is TRBV28 and J usage is TRBJ2-1, with TRBD2 as a possible D gene (5 bases). V was trimmed by 6 bases and J by 0 bases, leaving 9 bases between them. CDR3 size: 14 residues. Germline loops: CDR1 MDHEN, CDR2 SYDVKM. CDR3 bases: TGTGCCAGCAGGCGGGCCGCCTCCTACAATGAGCAGTTCTTC. Translated, it gives CASRRAASYNEQFF.

The chain links TRBV5-1 to TRBJ2-3; D is unresolved. V was clipped by 4 bases and J by 4 bases, with 10 bases between them. The CDR3 totals 13 residues. Per germline, CDR1 SGHRS and CDR2 YFSETQ. This chain's CDR3 is CASSVDIADTQYF. DNA of the CDR3: TGCGCCAGCAGCGTGGATATCGCAGATACGCAGTATTTT.

This clone was observed once. The chain recombines TRBV5-1 with TRBJ2-7, with a tentative D call TRBD1 (5 bases). V lost 4 bases to trimming and J lost 6 bases, with 14 bases between them. There are 13 residues in the CDR3. Germline loops: CDR1 SGHRS, CDR2 YFSETQ. In DNA form, the CDR3 reads TGCGCCAGCAGCCAGCAGGGTGCCGGCGAGCAGTACTTC. Translated, it gives CASSQQGAGEQYF.

The CDR3 is CSVLGGTGVDEQYF. Here the CDR3 DNA reads TGCAGCGTCCTAGGGGGTACAGGGGTTGACGAGCAGTACTTC. V usage is TRBV29-1 and J usage is TRBJ2-7; 7 positions agree with TRBD1. Germline V lookup: CDR1 SQVTM, CDR2 ANQGSEA. This CDR3 contains 14 residues. The V gene end was trimmed by 6 bases and the J gene end by 5 bases; junction bases not matched to a gene: 13.

The V call is TRBV7-9, the J call TRBJ2-1; weak D call: TRBD1 (5 bases). Germline V gene lookup returns CDR1 SEHNR and CDR2 FQNEAQ (reference sequence). The V end was cut by 1 base, the J end by 12 bases, with 13 bases between. CDR3 size: 13 residues. The CDR3 region is CASSLVEWGSQFF. The CDR3, as DNA: TGTGCCAGCAGCTTAGTAGAGTGGGGCTCGCAGTTCTTC.

The chain has TRBV7-9 and TRBJ1-4, with no clear D. The CDR3 is 17 residues long. CDR1 is SEHNR and CDR2 is FQNEAQ in the germline V gene (reference sequence). Trimming pared 5 bases from V and 5 bases from J, leaving 21 bases between. CDR3 protein: CASSLTPTFDRNEKLFF. The CDR3 DNA sequence: TGTGCCAGCAGCCTAACCCCGACATTTGACCGGAATGAAAAACTGTTTTTT.

CDR3 loop: CASSLLGLAGVGKETQYF. Written as DNA, the CDR3 is TGTGCCAGCAGCCTCCTGGGACTAGCGGGAGTGGGTAAAGAGACCCAGTACTTC. The V call is TRBV7-2, the J call TRBJ2-5; 14 positions agree with TRBD2. J lost 3 bases, V lost 5 bases, and 11 bases had no gene match. The length of the CDR3 is 18 residues. CDR1 SGHTA and CDR2 FQGNSA come from the germline V gene.

This rearrangement joins TRBV19 to TRBJ1-2, with D tentatively TRBD1 (5 bases). Germline values: CDR1 LNHDA, CDR2 SQIVND (reference sequence). Trimming pared 7 bases from V and 5 bases from J, leaving 11 bases between. This CDR3 region has 12 residues. CDR3 sequence: CASKDRNYGYTF. The DNA for the CDR3 is TGTGCCAGTAAAGACAGAAATTATGGCTACACCTTC.

The chain carries TRBV9 and TRBJ2-7; possibly TRBD1 or TRBD2 for D (5 bases each). The CDR3 runs 15 residues. Trimming removed 0 bases at V and 2 bases at J, with 12 bases between. Germline V gene sequence: CDR1 SGDLS, CDR2 YYNGEE. Here the CDR3 DNA reads TGTGCCAGCAGCGTAGGGGTTGGGGGTCCCTACGAGCAGTACTTC. Its translation: CASSVGVGGPYEQYF. The full variable domain, its missing parts supplied by reference TRBV9 and TRBJ2-7, is DSGVTQTPKHLITATGQRVTLRCSPRSGDLSVYWYQQSLDQGLQFLIQYYNGEERAKGNILERFSAQQFPDLHSELNLSSLELGDSALYFCASSVGVGGPYEQYFGPGTRLTVT.

The rearrangement joins TRBV6-6 to TRBJ1-1; maybe TRBD1 (6 bases). The CDR3 consists of 14 residues. Germline V lookup: CDR1 MNHNY, CDR2 SVGAGI (reference sequence). V lost 7 bases, J lost 0 bases, and 12 bases lay in between. The CDR3 coding sequence is TGTGCCAGCAACATGGGACACCTGAACACTGAAGCTTTCTTT. As protein: CASNMGHLNTEAFF.

This rearrangement joins TRBV2 to TRBJ1-4; D call uncertain. V was cut by 3 bases and J by 8 bases, with 10 bases left in between. This CDR3 region has 13 residues. Germline lookup yields CDR1 SNHLY and CDR2 FYNNEI. CDR3 loop: CASSEIRSEKLFF. In DNA, the CDR3 is TGTGCCAGCAGTGAGATCCGTTCGGAAAAACTGTTTTTT.